This TCR beta chain originates from a study of lymphopenia after photon versus proton radiotherapy. Profiled with immunoSEQ multiplex PCR; TCRdb holds only in-frame clones, not every one. The sample carries just over 40,000 clones, around 84% recorded once. Comment on this clone: The antigen is not known.

CDR1 SEHNR and CDR2 FQNEAQ come from the germline V gene (reference sequence). Unmatched junction bases numbered 12, after V lost 5 bases and J lost 2 bases. The length of the CDR3 is 16 residues. The study, taken as a whole, reports: Photon-treated patients lost naive T cells and TCR diversity; proton-treated stayed stable. Survival link was tested only in deceased patients; proton benefit remains a possibility.

The sequence derives from a woman in her 70s with pancreatic cancer. Some clones in this sample may be carry-over from other donors' samples. The chain couples TRBV7-9 to TRBJ2-7, with 7 bases that match TRBD2. The specimen was peripheral blood, collected from a patient treated with proton-based radiotherapy. The CDR3 reads CASSPVGLAATYEQYF. CDR3 DNA sequence: TGTGCCAGCAGCCCCGTGGGGCTAGCGGCCACCTACGAGCAGTACTTC.